This T cell receptor beta chain was captured in a study of cytomegalovirus exposure and HLA in healthy donors (TCRdb year 2017). In terms of the full investigation: An earlier analysis of fewer than 750 of the donors reported under 300 Gb of sequence data and 90 million to 120 million unique TCR beta sequences obtained from some 170 million T cells. An early release covering roughly 600 HLA-typed donors comprised about 310 gigabases of sequencing data and around 85 million unique TCR sequences. Among the roughly 400 genotyped donors, approximately 77% belonged to the genetic ancestry cluster associated with self-reported Caucasian donors. The study was designed to test whether signatures of past pathogen exposure could be identified by cataloging public T cell receptors. The study used immunosequencing to profile the T cell repertoires of about 670 subjects and linked those repertoires to cytomegalovirus serostatus. Besides the first cohort of 550 to 750 subjects, a separate validation cohort made up of over a hundred different subjects was used. High-throughput TCR immunosequencing, statistical association of individual TCRs with disease status, and machine learning were combined to predict cytomegalovirus infection status. To study patterns of TCR occurrence, a later analysis re-analyzed previously published TCR beta repertoires from 700 or so donors and added high-resolution HLA genotyping. Rather than drawing on any new phenotypic data, the later analysis identified candidate immune exposures from TCR beta sequences and the way those sequences occurred across donors. To decide whether each TCR beta V gene segment behaved as functional or pseudogenic, an earlier analysis of 587 of the donors relied on high-throughput TCR beta sequencing. Donor age, sex, ethnicity and CMV serostatus were collected together with the repertoire data. Genome-wide SNP genotypes for about three fifths of the roughly 670 donors were used in a later genetic analysis, which treated that subset as a discovery cohort. Every discovery cohort repertoire had been produced on one sequencing platform. Class I and class II HLA loci were covered by the typing at four-digit resolution. The number of donors typed differed by locus, with roughly 629-640 for A, B, C, DRB1 and DQB1, roughly 520 for DQA1, about 610 for DPA1, and 450 to 480 for DPB1. Because of strong linkage in the cohort, roughly five DR-DQ haplotypes were treated as single units for association and clustering. Across 300 to 500 genotyped donors of the cohort, an average of roughly 230,000 unique TCR beta nucleotide sequences per donor were sequenced, and roughly 20% of those sequences were non-productive.

The cohort consisted of hundreds of healthy bone marrow donors. At the time of sampling, every cohort member was nominally healthy, though immune exposures that went unrecorded were likely present. Of the approximately 700 cohort members, roughly 300 had positive CMV serostatus and 350 to 400 had negative CMV serostatus, and CMV serostatus was not recorded for the donor. A peripheral blood sample was provided by each donor, and peripheral blood mononuclear cells were used for TCR beta sequencing. Genomic DNA was extracted from the blood cell samples with the Qiagen DNeasy Blood Extraction Kit. Deletion took 1 base off V and 4 bases off J, with a span of 9 bases between the germline ends. CDR1 is given as SGDLS and CDR2 as YYNGEE, both from the germline V gene. The CDR3 starts with the cysteine, ends with the phenylalanine, and has 14 residues. Only the CDR3 part of the read is kept: 42 bases, read in frame from the first base.

Points on this clone: This receptor's antigen is unknown. One base away there is no much larger clone; base qualities are not given.

Study-wide findings and limitations: In an earlier analysis of approximately 590 of the donors, most TCR beta V segments appeared in productive rearrangements about 90% or about 30% of the time, broadly matching IMGT annotations. Most TCR sequences were observed very rarely across donors, whereas some public TCRs were present in many individuals. A few of the identified cytomegalovirus-associated TCR beta chains were confirmed in vitro to be specific for cytomegalovirus antigens. A further reported finding was that TCR beta sequences accurately predicted the HLA-A and HLA-B alleles for most subjects in the first cohort. Assigning TCR associations to individual alleles was difficult when HLA alleles, especially DR and DQ, strongly co-occurred. The study gave a list of more than 150 TCR beta chains associated with cytomegalovirus. Because counts were too low, 15 to 20 rarely observed V segments, including chromosome 9 orphons, were excluded from the earlier analysis of 587 of the donors. Presence/absence analyses assumed roughly uniform sequencing depth across donors, an assumption that may not hold. Only TCR beta chains were sequenced in this cohort, and the absence of alpha or paired-chain data limited detectable features. The 87-base-pair reads could not distinguish some IMGT-functional V segments, including TRBV6-2 and TRBV6-3, so those segments were excluded. In a later genetic analysis, a missense DCLRE1C variant was associated with V-gene and J-gene trimming of TCR beta chains, and the association was replicated in an independent cohort. In a later analysis, HLA-associated TCR beta chains showed more clonal expansion and lower generation probabilities than non-associated chains that were equally common. The sequencing pipeline was judged likely to have produced a cluster of highly shared sequence variants as a technical artifact. The classifier was reported to diagnose cytomegalovirus status with high specificity and sensitivity in both the original cohort and the validation cohort. According to a later analysis, parvovirus B19, influenza, CMV and Epstein-Barr virus appeared linked to several top co-occurrence clusters. It was suggested by the authors that the approach could potentially be generalized to other disease states and immunological phenotypes. A later analysis found that most CMV-associated TCR beta chains appeared HLA-restricted, with HLA associations seemingly driven largely by CMV exposure. Linkage disequilibrium might explain the correlated functional status among segregating V segments, but an unknown experimental factor could not be excluded. CMV serostatus was the only immune exposure information available for the cohort. In a later analysis, 15,000 to 20,000 TCR beta sequences were associated with specific HLA alleles at a false discovery rate of 0.05. According to a later genetic analysis, donors in an Asian-associated ancestry cluster had fewer N-insertions in productive TCRs than the approximately 700-donor mean. HLA typing was unavailable for some donors at each locus, so association tests used only the typed subset. In a later analysis, TCR association rates were found to vary across HLA loci, with the most associated TCRs seen for DRB1 alleles and the fewest for HLA-C alleles.

Library generation was performed with the immunoSEQ multiplex PCR assay. For the multiplex PCR, a mixture combining 60 forward primers for TCR Vbeta segments and 13 reverse primers for TCR Jbeta segments was used. The CDR3 region of rearranged TCR beta genes was amplified from genomic DNA by a multiplex PCR assay. On the Illumina HiSeq System, the amplified TCR beta libraries were sequenced as 87-base-pair reads. The paper's data handling went like this. In a later analysis, 77 million or so unique TCR beta chains were counted across the 650 to 750 repertoires, and roughly 11 million of these chains were shared by at least two donors. To remove PCR and sequencing errors, raw reads were error-corrected and collapsed into unique sequences using a nearest-neighbor algorithm that merged closely related sequences. Alignment of CDR3 sequences to IMGT reference sequences was used to assign V, D and J gene segments. Each retained sequence needed at least a six-nucleotide match to both a V gene segment and a J gene segment. A rearrangement was called productive if the CDR3 had no stop codons and remained in frame with V and J, and every other rearrangement was called non-productive. Following IMGT convention, CDR3 was defined as the stretch from the second conserved V-encoded cysteine to the conserved J-encoded phenylalanine. The earlier analysis of a few hundred of the donors excluded any sequence lacking an unambiguous match to a single V gene segment. An earlier analysis of a few hundred of the donors classified V segments as functional when productive rearrangements were above 56.7% and as segregating when the standard deviation between donors was above 5%. A statistical classification framework was developed to diagnose cytomegalovirus status using the catalog of TCR beta chain sequences. In a later analysis, TCR nucleotide sequences were compared against IMGT/GENE-DB human TR gene sequences so that V and J genes could be assigned. The TCRdist pipeline was used in a later analysis to assign CDR3 sequences and most-parsimonious VDJ recombination scenarios. A later analysis defined each TCR beta chain by its CDR3 amino acid sequence plus V-gene family, and excluded reads lacking a unique V-gene family. As a way to deal with suspected cross-contamination and a sequencing artifact, a later analysis dropped 500 to 700 nucleotide sequences that were highly shared and had low generation probability. A later analysis calculated a clonal expansion index for each public chain from normalized within-repertoire ranks of inferred template counts. In a later analysis, generation probabilities were computed using a VDJ recombination model fitted to out-of-frame rearrangements, and the results were checked against IGoR. In a later analysis, TCR-TCR, TCR-HLA and TCR-CMV co-occurrence was scored with hypergeometric tests, and a repertoire-size bias correction was applied to TCR pairs. To estimate false discovery rates, a later analysis permuted the HLA or CMV assignments 20 times. In a later analysis, co-occurring TCRs were grouped with DBSCAN, and TCRdist sequence similarity was added when clustering was performed within HLA-allele-positive subsets. Repertoires with fewer than 30,000 or more than 120,000 public chains, plus five repertoires with anomalous nucleotide sharing, were excluded from co-occurrence clustering. TCRdb holds this immuneACCESS table with in-frame rearrangements only. Some clones are missing; in checked studies, unresolved V genes explain under half, and the rest has no known cause. That table gives V, J and clone size, and the DNA gave D and trimming. Across this sample there are some 130,000 clones, with 60% to 75% seen only once. The ten top clones hold around 1.6% of the sample.

Sequenced: PBMCs. The sequence is built from TRBV9 and TRBJ1-5; the D gene identity is not certain. The clonotype comes from a human donor in good health. The CDR3 reads CASSVFTVNQPQHF. The DNA reads as follows: TGTGCCAGCAGCGTATTTACGGTTAATCAGCCCCAGCATTTT.